These 27 T cell receptor beta chains were all obtained from the same sample, sequenced in a study of shared clonotypes between healthy human individuals. Profiling relied on immunoSEQ multiplex PCR, and the TCRdb table lists in-frame clones only, not all of them. The sample lists roughly 2.5 million clones; about 92% were seen once. The sample consisted of naive CD4+ T cells sorted from blood. Noted subset: CD45RA+ positively selected. These receptors all come from a man aged 18 to 29 in good health.

This rearrangement joins TRBV28 to TRBJ1-5; D call uncertain. Trimming left V 4 bases short and J 0 bases short, with 10 bases between. The CDR3 is 15 residues long. The V gene's germline CDR1 is MDHEN and CDR2 SYDVKM. CDR3 loop: CASSSRPYSNQPQHF. In DNA, the CDR3 is TGTGCCAGCAGTTCCAGGCCTTATAGCAATCAGCCCCAGCATTTT.

The V and J genes are TRBV5-5 and TRBJ1-2, with 7 positions matching TRBD1. The CDR3 spans 16 residues. The germline gives CDR1 SGHKS, CDR2 YYEKEE (reference sequence). V was pared by 4 bases and J by 8 bases, with 17 bases of the junction left unmatched. For the CDR3, the DNA is TGTGCCAGCAGCCTCGGGACAGCCTTTCTGCCTGGGGGCTACACCTTC. It translates to CASSLGTAFLPGGYTF. Combining the CDR3 with reference TRBV5-5 and TRBJ1-2 gives the whole variable domain DAGVTQSPTHLIKTRGQQVTLRCSPISGHKSVSWYQQVLGQGPQFIFQYYEKEERGRGNFPDRFSARQFPNYSSELNVNALLLGDSALYLCASSLGTAFLPGGYTFGSGTRLTVV.

The chain carries TRBV10-2 and TRBJ2-6, with D perhaps TRBD1 or TRBD2 (5 bases each). The V end was cut by 5 bases, the J end by 2 bases, with 22 bases between. Germline V gene data show CDR1 as WSHSY and CDR2 as SAAADI. The CDR3 spans 19 residues. This CDR3 is CASSTHLSRGRAGANVLTF. CDR3 sequence (DNA): TGCGCCAGCAGTACCCACCTGAGCCGGGGCCGGGCTGGGGCCAACGTCCTGACTTTC.

V and J are TRBV6-6 and TRBJ2-1, with unresolved D. V lost 5 bases to trimming and J lost 7 bases, with 6 bases between them. The CDR3 sequence is 11 residues long. Germline V gene lookup returns CDR1 MNHNY and CDR2 SVGAGI (reference sequence). Here the CDR3 reads CASSVVNEQFF. CDR3 in DNA: TGTGCCAGCAGTGTCGTAAATGAGCAGTTCTTC.

The V gene is TRBV28, the J gene TRBJ2-3; TRBD2 matches at 11 bases. This CDR3 is built from 16 residues. V dropped 5 bases and J dropped 2; count of bases not matched to a gene: 6. Germline V gene sequence: CDR1 MDHEN, CDR2 SYDVKM. The CDR3 DNA reads TGTGCCAGCAGTCTCGCTAGCGGGAGGAACACAGATACGCAGTATTTT. Translating it yields CASSLASGRNTDTQYF.

The V and J genes are TRBV10-2 and TRBJ1-6; D remains unclear. Trimming shortened V by 1 base and J by 1 base, and 5 bases separated the two germline ends. Germline lookup yields CDR1 WSHSY and CDR2 SAAADI. The CDR3 contains 15 residues. The CDR3 protein is CASSEFRSYNSPLHF. DNA of the CDR3: TGCGCCAGCAGTGAGTTTAGATCCTATAATTCACCCCTCCACTTT.

The rearrangement links TRBV9 to TRBJ1-3, with a weak D call TRBD1 (6 bases). Per the germline V gene, CDR1 is SGDLS and CDR2 is YYNGEE. V was pared by 0 bases and J by 4 bases, with 17 bases between. The CDR3 contains 17 residues. CDR3 sequence: CASSVVGGGAEGNTIYF. CDR3 DNA: TGTGCCAGCAGCGTAGTTGGTGGGGGCGCGGAAGGAAACACCATATATTTT.

V is TRBV11-2 and J is TRBJ2-7, with a weak D call TRBD1 (5 bases). There are 14 residues in the CDR3. V lost 1 base, J lost 3 bases, and 10 bases lay in between. CDR1 is SGHAT and CDR2 is FQNNGV in the germline V gene. Here the CDR3 DNA reads TGTGCCAGCAGCTTAGGGGCAGGGATCTACGAGCAGTACTTC. Translating it yields CASSLGAGIYEQYF.

This clone was counted only a few times. The V call is TRBV10-1, the J call TRBJ2-3, with 11 nucleotides matching TRBD2. The CDR3 covers 16 residues. V gave up 3 bases and J gave up 2 bases; unmatched junction bases: 4. The germline V gene encodes CDR1 WNHNN and CDR2 SYGVQD (reference sequence). The CDR3 loop reads CASSDLLAGDTDTQYF. The CDR3 coding sequence is TGCGCCAGCAGTGACCTACTAGCGGGGGACACAGATACGCAGTATTTT.

The table lists this clone with a count of one. V gene TRBV11-2 combines with J gene TRBJ1-4, with D perhaps TRBD1 (6 bases). Germline V gene sequence: CDR1 SGHAT, CDR2 FQNNGV. The length of the CDR3 is 14 residues. Trimming took 5 bases from V and 5 from J, leaving 12 bases between them. This CDR3 is CASSPGQVNEKLFF. The DNA for the CDR3 is TGTGCCAGCAGCCCGGGACAAGTGAATGAAAAACTGTTTTTT.

This chain uses TRBV28 with TRBJ2-3; D remains ambiguous. With 2 bases removed from V and 3 bases from J, the gap between germline ends came to 6 bases. The length of the CDR3 is 13 residues. The germline gives CDR1 MDHEN, CDR2 SYDVKM. CDR3 loop: CASSLMGTDTQYF. For the CDR3, the DNA is TGTGCCAGCAGTTTAATGGGGACAGATACGCAGTATTTT.

The V gene is TRBV5-1, the J gene TRBJ2-3, with 8 positions matching TRBD2. The germline CDR1 and CDR2 sequences are SGHRS and YFSETQ. The CDR3 is made up of 16 amino acids. V lost 0 bases to trimming and J lost 4 bases; unmatched junction nucleotides: 7. The CDR3 DNA sequence: TGCGCCAGCAGCTTGGGTGGCGGGAGGTTTGCAGATACGCAGTATTTT. Amino acid sequence: CASSLGGGRFADTQYF.

In the case of this clone: This sample includes further DNA sequences coding for the same CDR3. This chain links TRBV11-3 with TRBJ2-2; D ambiguous. V was shortened by 5 bases and J by 6 bases, with 7 bases between the two germline ends. The germline CDR1 and CDR2 sequences are SGHNT and YENEEA. CDR3 length: 12 amino acids. The CDR3 nucleotides read TGTGCCAGCAGCCTTTCTCCCGGGGAGCTGTTTTTT. Translating gives CASSLSPGELFF.

This clone was seen just once. The rearrangement joins TRBV18 to TRBJ1-5, with D perhaps matching TRBD1 (5 bases). The CDR3 length is 16 residues. Germline lookup yields CDR1 KGHSH and CDR2 LQKENI. The ends were cut back, 5 bases at V and 4 bases at J, with 18 bases in the middle. CDR3 region: CASSANRDEINQPQHF. The CDR3 DNA reads as TGTGCCAGCTCAGCTAACCGGGACGAGATAAATCAGCCCCAGCATTTT.

The chain joins TRBV10-1 to TRBJ2-3, with unresolved D. CDR3 size: 15 residues. Trimming left V 0 bases short and J 1 base short, with 8 bases between. Germline lookup yields CDR1 WNHNN and CDR2 SYGVQD (reference sequence). DNA for the CDR3: TGCGCCAGCAGTGAGTCCGGCAAACGCACAGATACGCAGTATTTT. Encoded protein: CASSESGKRTDTQYF.

The genes are TRBV19 and TRBJ1-4, with a tentative D call TRBD1 (6 bases). The CDR3 extends over 15 amino acids. From germline, CDR1 is LNHDA and CDR2 SQIVND (reference sequence). V was shortened by 5 bases and J by 0 bases, with 10 bases between the two germline ends. Here the CDR3 reads CASSLAGATNEKLFF. The DNA of the CDR3 is TGTGCCAGTAGTCTCGCAGGGGCAACTAATGAAAAACTGTTTTTT.

In the case of this clone: This sample includes further DNA sequences coding for the same CDR3. V usage is TRBV19 and J usage is TRBJ2-1; D gene ambiguous. This CDR3 is built from 13 residues. Germline CDR1 reads LNHDA; CDR2 reads SQIVND (reference sequence). Trimming stripped 5 bases from V and 5 bases from J, with 10 bases between. The DNA for the CDR3 is TGTGCCAGTAGTGTCGGACCCAACAATGAGCAGTTCTTC. Its translation: CASSVGPNNEQFF.

The genes are TRBV5-1 and TRBJ1-1; tentative D call: TRBD1 (6 bases). Germline V gene data show CDR1 as SGHRS and CDR2 as YFSETQ. CDR3 size: 15 residues. Trimming cost V 0 bases and J 2 bases, with 11 bases left between them. CDR3 coding DNA: TGCGCCAGCAGCTTGGTCGGGACACTAAACACTGAAGCTTTCTTT. It translates to CASSLVGTLNTEAFF.

This chain links TRBV28 with TRBJ2-5; weak D call: TRBD1 (6 bases). The germline V gene encodes CDR1 MDHEN and CDR2 SYDVKM. The CDR3 consists of 15 residues. V shed 6 bases and J shed 0 bases, with 14 bases lying between them. DNA for the CDR3: TGTGCCAGCAGCGAGTCAGGGGAGTACCAAGAGACCCAGTACTTC. It encodes CASSESGEYQETQYF.

This chain links TRBV7-2 with TRBJ2-7; D call uncertain. V was clipped by 2 bases and J by 7 bases, with 15 bases between them. Germline V gene sequence: CDR1 SGHTA, CDR2 FQGNSA. CDR3 length: 14 residues. The CDR3 nucleotides read TGTGCCAGCAGCTTATCCCTGGAACCCTCTGAGCAGTACTTC. It translates to CASSLSLEPSEQYF.

This clone was counted a few times. The J gene is TRBJ1-1, the V gene TRBV6-5; D gene unclear. Germline V CDR1 and CDR2: MNHEY, SVGAGI. The CDR3 is 11 amino acids. V lost 3 bases and J lost 6, with 5 bases in between. CDR3 residues: CASSYAAEAFF. As DNA, the CDR3 is TGTGCCAGCAGTTATGCCGCTGAAGCTTTCTTT.

This clone was detected only a few times. The J gene is TRBJ1-1, the V gene TRBV10-3; TRBD1 is a possible D gene (6 bases). The germline V and J ends were trimmed by 6 bases and 4 bases, with 15 bases remaining between them. The CDR3 runs 14 residues. In germline, CDR1 is ENHRY, CDR2 SYGVKD. The CDR3 DNA is TGTGCCATCAGCACTATCGGAGGGGGCACTGAAGCTTTCTTT. Translation: CAISTIGGGTEAFF.

The V and J genes are TRBV27 and TRBJ1-2; 10 bases map to TRBD1. Germline assignment: CDR1 MNHEY and CDR2 SMNVEV (reference sequence). The V segment lost 2 bases and the J segment 3 bases; nucleotides outside the gene matches: 3. The CDR3 length is 15 residues. CDR3 in amino acids: CASSLRDRGHYGYTF. The CDR3, as DNA: TGTGCCAGCAGTTTAAGGGACAGGGGTCACTATGGCTACACCTTC.

V gene TRBV19 combines with J gene TRBJ1-1; the D is unclear. Trimming took off 2 bases at V and 8 bases at J, with 18 bases between the two ends. This CDR3 spans 15 amino acids. The germline V gene has CDR1 LNHDA and CDR2 SQIVND (reference sequence). DNA for the CDR3: TGTGCCAGTAGTATACTTAACACGGCCGGTGGGGAAGCTTTCTTT. Protein product: CASSILNTAGGEAFF.

To note about this clone: This CDR3 is missing its conserved last phenylalanine or tryptophan, likely due to a read error. It is unclear where the CDR3 begins or ends on the DNA, so no DNA is shown, and the CDR3 is as TCRdb lists it. V gene TRBV5-4 combines with J gene TRBJ2-7; the D segment call TRBD1 is taken from the table without a DNA check. Including both end residues, the CDR3 is 13 amino acids long. CDR1 is SGHNT, CDR2 YYREEE, per germline (reference sequence). CDR3 residues: CASSFYGATGVDL.

This chain links TRBV6-1 with TRBJ1-2; possible D gene TRBD1, 5 bases. CDR1 MNHNS and CDR2 SASEGT come from the germline V gene. The CDR3 covers 13 residues. Deletions cut 9 bases from V and 8 bases from J, with 19 bases between. Written as DNA, the CDR3 is TGTGCCAGTGGGGGACCTTATTCTGGAGGCTACACCTTC. Translating it yields CASGGPYSGGYTF.

The chain carries TRBV5-1 and TRBJ2-6; the D gene is possibly TRBD1 (5 bases). The germline V gene encodes CDR1 SGHRS and CDR2 YFSETQ. The CDR3 has 15 residues. The germline V and J ends were trimmed by 4 bases and 0 bases, with 8 bases remaining between them. This chain's CDR3 is CASSTDSSGANVLTF. DNA for the CDR3: TGCGCCAGCAGCACCGACAGCTCTGGGGCCAACGTCCTGACTTTC.